Detailed here is one TCR beta chain. The antigen is unknown. Treatment described: roughly ten-day PBMC culture with coronavirus spike peptide pools or control peptides (ViraFEST assay). This CDR3 contains 13 residues. The germline V gene encodes CDR1 SNHLY and CDR2 FYNNEI. V was clipped by 5 bases and J by 5 bases, with 13 bases between them. These data come from a study of vaccination and CD4 T cells after COVID-19. Whole-study context: The authors used overlapping spike peptides from SARS-CoV-2, HCoV-NL63, HCoV-OC43 and HCoV-229E to stimulate cells. Study conclusions and caveats: A nonsignificant rise from around 20 to 38 was seen in the median number of SARS-CoV-2-reactive clonotypes. Researchers report that a median about 86% of reactive clones in convalescent patients surfaced only post-vaccination.

Cultured CD4+ T cell DNA underwent sequencing with the Oncomine TCR Beta short-read assay. TCRdb re-analysed the PCR reads in MiXCR, keeping a single row per CDR3 protein. Found here are some 11,000 distinct CDR3 sequences, approximately 80% of them singletons; the top ten hold around 20%. Sequenced input: CD4+ T cells from blood, cultured in vitro. The chain is built from TRBV2 and TRBJ2-7; D is unclear. The origin of this receptor is a human donor who had recovered from COVID-19. This CDR3 reads CASSPLGLHEQYF. CDR3 bases: TGTGCCAGCAGTCCTCTCGGTCTCCACGAGCAGTACTTC.